A selection of T cell receptor beta chains follows, all from one sample in a study of CD8 T cells in acute hepatitis C reinfection. The table came from immunoSEQ multiplex PCR; TCRdb's copy has only in-frame clones and leaves some out. Altogether around 34,000 clones are present, 80% to 90% being singletons, with the ten largest covering 0.5% to 0.65%. The source material was naive CD8+ T cells from PBMCs. Source of these receptors: a man aged 25 to 40 with chronic hepatitis C. Both conserved end residues are part of each CDR3.

V: TRBV6-5; J: TRBJ2-7; CDR3: CASSYGAGGYEQYF
V: TRBV30; J: TRBJ2-7; CDR3: CAWGQRVGYEQYF
V: TRBV5-1; J: TRBJ2-7; CDR3: CASRLAGGLSYEQYF
V: TRBV19; J: TRBJ2-1; CDR3: CASTPTSGGNNEQFF
V: TRBV6-5; J: TRBJ2-2; CDR3: CASSYRPTGELFF
V: TRBV18; J: TRBJ2-3; CDR3: CASSLTWTQQGTDTQYF
V: TRBV2; J: TRBJ2-1; CDR3: CASSEEATSGNEQFF
V: TRBV5-6; J: TRBJ1-2; CDR3: CASDIQGRLFYGYTF
V: TRBV19; J: TRBJ1-1; CDR3: CACAGVGTEAFF
V: TRBV9; J: TRBJ2-1; CDR3: CASSGLDYNEQFF
V: TRBV19; J: TRBJ1-2; CDR3: CASSPALDANYGYTF
V: TRBV11-2; J: TRBJ2-7; CDR3: CASSFGQAYEQYF
V: TRBV2; J: TRBJ2-7; CDR3: CASSLGQGGYEQYF
V: TRBV19; J: TRBJ1-5; CDR3: CASTSNRQGQVPQHF
V: TRBV7-9; J: TRBJ2-5; CDR3: CASSHSGSKETQYF
V: TRBV9; J: .; CDR3: CASSEAASNYEQYF
V: TRBV6-1; J: TRBJ1-1; CDR3: CASSETGDGTEAFF
V: TRBV29-1; J: TRBJ1-2; CDR3: CSARDSYGYTF
V: TRBV7-3; J: TRBJ1-2; CDR3: CASSFGQGNGYTF
V: TRBV7-9; J: TRBJ2-1; CDR3: CASSLVGSSYEQFF
V: TRBV4-1; J: TRBJ2-6; CDR3: CASSQVPMAGGYGANVLTF
V: TRBV18; J: TRBJ1-1; CDR3: CASSQDSWSTEAFF
V: TRBV6-6; J: TRBJ2-1; CDR3: CASNLAGGPGNEQFF
V: TRBV4-3; J: TRBJ1-1; CDR3: CASSQDYASPNTEAFF
V: TRBV6-5; J: TRBJ2-2; CDR3: CATAGVGELFF
V: TRBV4-2; J: TRBJ2-7; CDR3: CASSQEWDGAYEQYF
V: TRBV7-9; J: TRBJ2-3; CDR3: CASSLGRQGNTQYF
V: TRBV2; J: TRBJ1-4; CDR3: CASSARASNEKLFF
V: TRBV6-1; J: TRBJ2-7; CDR3: CASREGGSYEQYF
V: TRBV19; J: TRBJ1-3; CDR3: CASSIDPPSVGSGNTIYF
V: TRBV4-2; J: TRBJ1-1; CDR3: CASSQTPEAFF
V: TRBV19; J: TRBJ1-1; CDR3: CASSDAPGEKWNTEAFF
V: TRBV11-1; J: TRBJ2-7; CDR3: CASSLRGYEQYF
V: TRBV4-2; J: TRBJ1-1; CDR3: CASSHNMGTEAFF
V: TRBV9; J: TRBJ2-3; CDR3: CASSDIAGGGTDTQYF
V: TRBV7-9; J: TRBJ1-2; CDR3: CASSPINTPGEGYTF
V: TRBV27; J: TRBJ1-2; CDR3: CASSPEKGSGYGYTF
V: TRBV2; J: TRBJ1-2; CDR3: CASRDQGAAPPNYGYTF
V: TRBV19; J: TRBJ1-1; CDR3: CASSHQGYTEAFF
V: TRBV9; J: TRBJ2-7; CDR3: CASSVDLGQGFYEQYF
V: TRBV19; J: TRBJ1-1; CDR3: CASSILGQGYTEAFF